This TCR beta chain is from a study of blood T cell repertoires in COVID-19. Study-level background: Samples came from the United States, Italy and Spain, spanning acute and convalescent COVID-19. Sample material is recorded as cDNA or gDNA derived from T cells, B-cell-depleted T cells, or PBMCs.

The CDR3 is 17 residues long. Losses at the gene ends were 0 bases for V and 4 bases for J; bases not matched to a gene: 9. CDR1 SGHDN and CDR2 FVKESK come from the germline V gene. Per the study methods: The assay estimated nucleated cells by amplifying reference gene primers. The data were produced by immunoSEQ multiplex PCR, yet TCRdb's version contains in-frame clones alone and is incomplete. That table supplies the V and J calls and clone size; D and trimming were determined from the DNA. The sample comprises 55,000 to 70,000 clones, about 85% of which are singletons, and roughly 8% rests with the top ten.

What was sequenced was peripheral blood. The TCR was taken from a woman in her 70s with active COVID-19. This chain joins TRBV14 and TRBJ2-4, with TRBD1 matching 7 bases. The CDR3 here is CASSQDGKDRLKNIQYF. The CDR3 DNA sequence: TGTGCCAGCAGCCAAGATGGGAAGGACAGGCTAAAAAACATTCAGTACTTC.